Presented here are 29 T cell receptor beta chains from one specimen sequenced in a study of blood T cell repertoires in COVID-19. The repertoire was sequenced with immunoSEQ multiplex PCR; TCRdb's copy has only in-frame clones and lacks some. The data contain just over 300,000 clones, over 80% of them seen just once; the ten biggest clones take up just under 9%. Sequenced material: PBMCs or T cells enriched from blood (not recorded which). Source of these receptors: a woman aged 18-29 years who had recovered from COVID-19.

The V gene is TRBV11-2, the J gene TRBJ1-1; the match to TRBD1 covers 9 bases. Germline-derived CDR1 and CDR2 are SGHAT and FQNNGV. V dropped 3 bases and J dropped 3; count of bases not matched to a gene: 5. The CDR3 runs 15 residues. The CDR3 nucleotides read TGTGCCAGCAGCTTGACAGGGGGTTTGGACACTGAAGCTTTCTTT. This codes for CASSLTGGLDTEAFF. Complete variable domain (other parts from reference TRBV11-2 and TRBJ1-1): EAGVAQSPRYKIIEKRQSVAFWCNPISGHATLYWYQQILGQGPKLLIQFQNNGVVDDSQLPKDRFSAERLKGVDSTLKIQPAKLEDSAVYLCASSLTGGLDTEAFFGQGTRLTVV.

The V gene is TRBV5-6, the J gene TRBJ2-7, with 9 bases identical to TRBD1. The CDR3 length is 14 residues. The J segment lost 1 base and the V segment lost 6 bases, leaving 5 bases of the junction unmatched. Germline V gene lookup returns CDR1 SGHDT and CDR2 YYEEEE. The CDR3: CASTAGTGSYEQYF. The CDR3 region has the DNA TGTGCCAGCACTGCGGGGACAGGGTCCTACGAGCAGTACTTC.

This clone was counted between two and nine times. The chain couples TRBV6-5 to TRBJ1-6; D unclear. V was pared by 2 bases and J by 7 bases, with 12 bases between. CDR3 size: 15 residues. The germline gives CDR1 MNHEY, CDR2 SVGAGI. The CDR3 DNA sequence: TGTGCCAGCAGTTACCCCAGATACCTGAATTCACCCCTCCACTTT. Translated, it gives CASSYPRYLNSPLHF.

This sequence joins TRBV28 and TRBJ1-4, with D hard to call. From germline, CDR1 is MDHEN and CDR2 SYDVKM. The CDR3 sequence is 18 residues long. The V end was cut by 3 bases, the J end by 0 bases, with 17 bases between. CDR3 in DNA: TGTGCCAGCAGTTTTTGGCTAGGAGGAACTGCAACTAATGAAAAACTGTTTTTT. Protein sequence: CASSFWLGGTATNEKLFF.

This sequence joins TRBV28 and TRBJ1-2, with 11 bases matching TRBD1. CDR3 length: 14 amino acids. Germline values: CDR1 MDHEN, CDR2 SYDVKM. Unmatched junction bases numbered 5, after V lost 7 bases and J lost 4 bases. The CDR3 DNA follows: TGTGCCAGCATGGACAGGGGGCGCAGCTATGGCTACACCTTC. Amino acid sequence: CASMDRGRSYGYTF.

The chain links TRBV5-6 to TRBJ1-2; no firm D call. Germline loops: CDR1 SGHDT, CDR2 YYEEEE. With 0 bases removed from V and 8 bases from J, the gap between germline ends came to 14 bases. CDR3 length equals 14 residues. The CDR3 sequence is CASSLANWARGYTF. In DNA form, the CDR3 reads TGTGCCAGCAGCTTGGCCAATTGGGCACGGGGCTACACCTTC.

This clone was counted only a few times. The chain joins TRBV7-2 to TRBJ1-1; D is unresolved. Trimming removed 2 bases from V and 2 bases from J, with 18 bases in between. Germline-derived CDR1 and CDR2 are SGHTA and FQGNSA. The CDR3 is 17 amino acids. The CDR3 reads CASSLWSMILLNTEAFF. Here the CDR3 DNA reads TGTGCCAGCAGCTTATGGTCAATGATACTTTTAAACACTGAAGCTTTCTTT.

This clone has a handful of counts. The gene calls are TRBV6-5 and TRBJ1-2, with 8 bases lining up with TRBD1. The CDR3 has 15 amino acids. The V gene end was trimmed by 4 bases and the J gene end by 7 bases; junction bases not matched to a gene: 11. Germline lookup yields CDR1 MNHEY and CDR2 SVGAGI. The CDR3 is CASSSSRGLRGGYTF. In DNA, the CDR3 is TGTGCCAGCAGTTCCAGCAGGGGGCTAAGGGGTGGCTACACCTTC.

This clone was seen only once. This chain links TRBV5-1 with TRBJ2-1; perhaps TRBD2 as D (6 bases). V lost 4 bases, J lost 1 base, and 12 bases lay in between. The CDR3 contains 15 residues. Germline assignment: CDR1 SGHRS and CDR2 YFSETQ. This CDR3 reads CASSPLGGSYNEQFF. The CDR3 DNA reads TGCGCCAGCAGCCCCCTCGGGGGATCCTACAATGAGCAGTTCTTC.

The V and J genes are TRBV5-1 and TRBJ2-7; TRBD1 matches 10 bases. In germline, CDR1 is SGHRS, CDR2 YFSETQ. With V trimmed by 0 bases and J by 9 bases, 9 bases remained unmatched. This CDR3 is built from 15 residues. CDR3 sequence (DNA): TGCGCCAGCAGCTTGGTTGGGACAGGGGACGAGGGGCAGTACTTC. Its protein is CASSLVGTGDEGQYF. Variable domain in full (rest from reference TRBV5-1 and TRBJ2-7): KAGVTQTPRYLIKTRGQQVTLSCSPISGHRSVSWYQQTPGQGLQFLFEYFSETQRNKGNFPGRFSGRQFSNSRSEMNVSTLELGDSALYLCASSLVGTGDEGQYFGPGTRLTVT.

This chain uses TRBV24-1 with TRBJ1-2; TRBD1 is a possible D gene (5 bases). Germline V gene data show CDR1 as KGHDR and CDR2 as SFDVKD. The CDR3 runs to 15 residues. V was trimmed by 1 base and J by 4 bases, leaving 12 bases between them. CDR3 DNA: TGTGCCACCAGTGATTTCCGGGACGGGGGCTATGGCTACACCTTC. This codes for CATSDFRDGGYGYTF.

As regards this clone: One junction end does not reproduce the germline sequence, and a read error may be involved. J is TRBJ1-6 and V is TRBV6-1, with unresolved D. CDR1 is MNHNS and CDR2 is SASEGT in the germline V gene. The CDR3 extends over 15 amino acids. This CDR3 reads CASSEDSKSGSPLHF. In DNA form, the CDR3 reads TGTGCCAGCAGCGAAGACTCAAAGTCCGGTTCACCCCTCCACTTT.

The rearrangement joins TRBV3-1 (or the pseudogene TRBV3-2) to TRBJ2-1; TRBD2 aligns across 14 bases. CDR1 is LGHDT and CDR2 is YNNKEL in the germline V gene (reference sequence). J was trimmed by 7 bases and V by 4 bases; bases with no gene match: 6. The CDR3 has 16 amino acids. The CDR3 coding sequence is TGTGCCAGCAGCCCACGACTAGCGGGAGGGTTAAATGAGCAGTTCTTC. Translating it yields CASSPRLAGGLNEQFF.

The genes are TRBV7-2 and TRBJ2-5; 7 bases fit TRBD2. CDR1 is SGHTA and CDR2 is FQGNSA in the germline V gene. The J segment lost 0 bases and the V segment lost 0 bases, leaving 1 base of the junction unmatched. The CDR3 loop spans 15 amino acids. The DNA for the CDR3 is TGTGCCAGCAGCTTAGCGCGGGGGAACCAAGAGACCCAGTACTTC. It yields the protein CASSLARGNQETQYF.

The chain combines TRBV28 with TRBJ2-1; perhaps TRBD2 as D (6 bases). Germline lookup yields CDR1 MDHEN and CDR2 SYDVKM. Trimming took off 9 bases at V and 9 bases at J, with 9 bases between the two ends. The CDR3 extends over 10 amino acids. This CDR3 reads CASFGSEQFF. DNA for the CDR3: TGTGCCAGTTTCGGGAGTGAGCAGTTCTTC.

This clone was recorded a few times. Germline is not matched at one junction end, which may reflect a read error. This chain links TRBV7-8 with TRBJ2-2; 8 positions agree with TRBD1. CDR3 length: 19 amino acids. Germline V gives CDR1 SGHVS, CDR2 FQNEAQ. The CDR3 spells CASSLSGIFRQGNAGELFF. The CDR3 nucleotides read TGTGCCAGCAGCTTATCTGGTATATTCAGACAGGGGAACGCCGGGGAGCTGTTTTTT.

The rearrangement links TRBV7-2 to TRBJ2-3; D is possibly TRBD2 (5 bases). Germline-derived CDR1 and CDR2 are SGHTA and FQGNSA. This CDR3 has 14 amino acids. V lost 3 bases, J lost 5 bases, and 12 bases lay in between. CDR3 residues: CASSFQLAVDTQYF. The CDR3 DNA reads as TGTGCCAGCAGCTTTCAGCTAGCTGTAGATACGCAGTATTTT.

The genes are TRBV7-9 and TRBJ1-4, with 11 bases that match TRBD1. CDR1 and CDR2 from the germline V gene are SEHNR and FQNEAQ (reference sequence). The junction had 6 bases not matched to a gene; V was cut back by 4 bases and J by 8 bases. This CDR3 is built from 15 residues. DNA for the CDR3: TGTGCCAGCAGCTCGGACAGGGGGCAGAGGGAAAAACTGTTTTTT. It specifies CASSSDRGQREKLFF.

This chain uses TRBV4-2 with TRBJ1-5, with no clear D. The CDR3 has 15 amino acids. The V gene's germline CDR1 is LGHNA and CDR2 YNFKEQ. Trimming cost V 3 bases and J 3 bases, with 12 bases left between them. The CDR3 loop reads CASSHDARPNQPQHF. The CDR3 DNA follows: TGTGCCAGCAGCCACGACGCCAGGCCCAATCAGCCCCAGCATTTT.

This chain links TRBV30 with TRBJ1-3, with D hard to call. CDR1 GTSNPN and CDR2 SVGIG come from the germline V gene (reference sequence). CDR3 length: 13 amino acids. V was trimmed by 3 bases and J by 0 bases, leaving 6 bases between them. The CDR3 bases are TGTGCCTGGAGCCTATTCTCTGGAAACACCATATATTTT. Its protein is CAWSLFSGNTIYF.

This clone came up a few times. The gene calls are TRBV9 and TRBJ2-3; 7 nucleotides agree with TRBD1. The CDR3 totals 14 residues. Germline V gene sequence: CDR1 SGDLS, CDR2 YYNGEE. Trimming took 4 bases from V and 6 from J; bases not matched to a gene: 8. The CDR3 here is CASSPSARGDTQYF. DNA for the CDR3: TGTGCCAGCAGCCCCTCGGCCAGGGGGGATACGCAGTATTTT.

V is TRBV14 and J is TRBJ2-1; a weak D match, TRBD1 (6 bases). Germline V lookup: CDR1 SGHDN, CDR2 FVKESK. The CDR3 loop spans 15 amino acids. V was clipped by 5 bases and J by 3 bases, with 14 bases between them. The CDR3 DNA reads TGTGCCAGCAGCTCCCGCGGACAGTACTACAATGAGCAGTTCTTC. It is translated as CASSSRGQYYNEQFF.

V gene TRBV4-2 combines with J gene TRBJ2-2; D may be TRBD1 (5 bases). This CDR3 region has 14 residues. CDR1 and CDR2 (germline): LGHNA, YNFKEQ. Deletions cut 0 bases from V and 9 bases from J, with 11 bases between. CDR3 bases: TGTGCCAGCAGCCAAGAAGGGGCACCCCGGGAGCTGTTTTTT. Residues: CASSQEGAPRELFF.

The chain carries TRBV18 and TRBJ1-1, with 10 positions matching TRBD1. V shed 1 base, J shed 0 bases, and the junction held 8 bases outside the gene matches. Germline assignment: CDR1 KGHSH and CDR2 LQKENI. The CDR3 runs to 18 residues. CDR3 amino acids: CASSPRTGGLGLNTEAFF. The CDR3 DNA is TGTGCCAGCTCACCACGGACAGGGGGTCTGGGGTTGAACACTGAAGCTTTCTTT.

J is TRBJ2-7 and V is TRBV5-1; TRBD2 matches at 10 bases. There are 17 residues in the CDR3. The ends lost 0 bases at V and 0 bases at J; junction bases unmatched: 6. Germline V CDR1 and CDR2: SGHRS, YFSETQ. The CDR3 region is CASSLALAGPHSYEQYF. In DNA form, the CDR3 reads TGCGCCAGCAGCTTGGCACTAGCGGGACCTCACTCCTACGAGCAGTACTTC. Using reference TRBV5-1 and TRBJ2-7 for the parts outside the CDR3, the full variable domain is KAGVTQTPRYLIKTRGQQVTLSCSPISGHRSVSWYQQTPGQGLQFLFEYFSETQRNKGNFPGRFSGRQFSNSRSEMNVSTLELGDSALYLCASSLALAGPHSYEQYFGPGTRLTVT.

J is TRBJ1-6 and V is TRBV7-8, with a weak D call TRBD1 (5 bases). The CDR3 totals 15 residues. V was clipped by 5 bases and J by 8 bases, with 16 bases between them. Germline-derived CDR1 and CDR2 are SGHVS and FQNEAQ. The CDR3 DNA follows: TGTGCCAGCAGCCTATTTTCCAGGGAAGATTCACCCCTCCACTTT. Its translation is CASSLFSREDSPLHF.

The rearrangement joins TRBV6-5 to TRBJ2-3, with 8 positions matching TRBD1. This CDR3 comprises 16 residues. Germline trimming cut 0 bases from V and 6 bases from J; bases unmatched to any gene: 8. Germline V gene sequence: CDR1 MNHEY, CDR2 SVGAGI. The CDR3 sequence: CASSYSSQGAGDTQYF. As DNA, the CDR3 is TGTGCCAGCAGTTACTCGTCCCAGGGGGCAGGTGATACGCAGTATTTT.

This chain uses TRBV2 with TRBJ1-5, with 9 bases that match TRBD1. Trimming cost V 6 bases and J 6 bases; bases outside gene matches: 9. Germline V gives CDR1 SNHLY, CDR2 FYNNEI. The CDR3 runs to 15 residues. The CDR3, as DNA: TGTGCCAGCAGAATTGGACAGGGGTTAGCTCAGCCCCAGCATTTT. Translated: CASRIGQGLAQPQHF.

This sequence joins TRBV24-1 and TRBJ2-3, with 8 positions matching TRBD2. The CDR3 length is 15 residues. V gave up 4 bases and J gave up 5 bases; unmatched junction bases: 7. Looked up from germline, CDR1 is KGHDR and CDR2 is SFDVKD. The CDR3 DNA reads TGTGCCACCAGTGAACCACGGGAGGGCGGAGATACGCAGTATTTT. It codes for CATSEPREGGDTQYF.